Presented here are 5 T cell receptor beta chains from one specimen sequenced in a study of blood T cell repertoires in COVID-19. Using immunoSEQ multiplex PCR, the repertoire was profiled, and TCRdb retains in-frame clones only, with some absent. The sample holds approximately 160,000 clones, around 82% seen once. The sample was PBMCs or T cells enriched from blood (not recorded which). Receptors were obtained from a woman between 50 and 59 years old in a cohort exposed to, infected with or recovered from COVID-19 (not recorded which).

This clone turned up a few times. V gene TRBV7-6 combines with J gene TRBJ1-4; D ambiguous. Germline CDR1 and CDR2: SGHVS and FNYEAQ. Between the trimmed V and J ends, which lost 5 bases and 1 base, there was a span of 14 bases. The CDR3 loop spans 16 amino acids. Here the CDR3 DNA reads TGTGCCAGCAGCCCGAACTTACGGGGAACTAATGAAAAACTGTTTTTT. Translated, it gives CASSPNLRGTNEKLFF.

This sequence joins TRBV2 and TRBJ1-2; unclear D gene. Trimming left V 5 bases short and J 8 bases short, with 18 bases between. The CDR3 sequence is 14 residues long. CDR1 is SNHLY, CDR2 FYNNEI, per germline. The CDR3 sequence is CASSPRTFWEGYTF. The CDR3 DNA reads TGTGCCAGCAGTCCGAGAACTTTCTGGGAGGGCTACACCTTC.

The chain carries TRBV9 and TRBJ1-4, with 10 bases fitting TRBD1. Germline V gene sequence: CDR1 SGDLS, CDR2 YYNGEE. The CDR3 is 15 residues long. V lost 4 bases and J lost 5; bases outside the gene matches: 5. CDR3 coding DNA: TGTGCCAGCAGCATAGGACAGGGGGGCAATGAAAAACTGTTTTTT. Translating it yields CASSIGQGGNEKLFF.

This rearrangement joins TRBV2 to TRBJ2-7; D ambiguous. The ends were cut back, 7 bases at V and 1 base at J, with 14 bases in the middle. Germline CDR1 and CDR2: SNHLY and FYNNEI. CDR3 size: 14 residues. CDR3 in amino acids: CASTRTTPSYEQYF. The CDR3 DNA follows: TGTGCCAGCACCCGAACAACCCCATCCTACGAGCAGTACTTC.

Concerning this clone: An end of the junction does not agree with germline; a read error may underlie this. The V gene is TRBV7-3, the J gene TRBJ1-2, with TRBD1 matching 9 bases. The CDR3 is made up of 16 amino acids. Germline V gene data show CDR1 as SGHTA and CDR2 as FQGTGA. The DNA of the CDR3 is TGTGCCAGCAGCTTAACCGGACAGGGGAATGTGGGGGCGGTTGTCTTC. Its protein product is CASSLTGQGNVGAVVF.